This TCR beta chain came from a study of cytomegalovirus exposure and HLA in healthy donors. 60 Vbeta and 13 Jbeta primers were used in PCR. Profiled with immunoSEQ multiplex PCR; TCRdb holds only in-frame clones, not every one. The sample has about 120,000 clones, more than 80% seen once. In germline, CDR1 is MDHEN, CDR2 SYDVKM. This CDR3 is 11 amino acids long. V gave up 7 bases and J gave up 7 bases, with 11 bases separating them. This sequence was found in a man aged 40-55 years in good health and CMV-seronegative. J is TRBJ2-7 and V is TRBV28; D gene ambiguous. Material: PBMCs. The CDR3 sequence: CASTNSGEQYF. The CDR3 DNA is TGTGCCAGCACGAACTCGGGTGAGCAGTACTTC.